This record covers a single TCR beta chain. The clone's antigen remains unknown. Per-nucleotide qualities are absent, and no much larger clonotype sits a single base away. The collaborating institutions used their own protocols to collect whole blood in K2EDTA tubes. Collaborator samples were shipped for TCRbeta analysis as frozen whole blood, isolated PBMCs, or DNA extracted from either sample type. TCRbeta CDR3 regions were amplified from genomic DNA using the immunoSEQ Assay, a bias-controlled multiplex PCR. Under the source paper's analysis protocol: The number of nucleated cells in each sample was estimated from the amplification of reference gene primers within the assay. To quantify the absolute abundance of each unique TCRbeta CDR3 rearrangement, sequence reads were collapsed and filtered. For each sample, productive Simpson clonality was calculated by taking the square root of Simpson's diversity index across productive rearrangements. TCRdb holds this immuneACCESS table with in-frame rearrangements only. Some clones are missing; in checked studies, unresolved V genes explain under half, and the rest has no known cause. The D gene and trimming were derived from the DNA, and the V and J assignments and clone size from that table. The sample table records approximately 150,000 clones; approximately 85% of these occur just once. The ten largest make up approximately 9.9% of the sample.

This sample was included in a study of blood T cell repertoires in COVID-19 (dated by TCRdb to the early 2020s). About the investigation overall: The collaborator samples originated in the United States, Italy and Spain and spanned the acute and convalescent phases of COVID-19. The material from the prospective study consisted of cDNA or gDNA derived from T cells, B-cell-depleted T cells, or PBMCs. Deeply sampled blood TCRbeta repertoires from subjects exposed to, actively infected with, or recovered from COVID-19 were included in the dataset. The repertoires were released in a freely available public database meant as a resource for research on the immune response to SARS-CoV-2. The samples were drawn from the first 160 participants of the ongoing ImmuneRACE study and from over 950 subjects provided by 6 global collaborators. Sample metadata almost always included a de-identified subject ID, COVID-19 status, age in years and sex. Where HLA class I and class II types were available, the types were taken from metadata supplied by the sample provider, not from assay-based typing. Results the study describes overall, beyond this receptor: The quantity of clinical and demographic metadata differed by source and by participant and was supplied without curation.

CDR1 is given as SEHNR and CDR2 as FQNEAQ, both from the germline V gene (reference sequence). The CDR3 runs 16 amino acids, cysteine and phenylalanine included. Only the CDR3 DNA is retained, 48 bases long and in frame from the first base. V is pared back by 1 base and J by 9 bases, with 19 bases lying between the germline termini. The chain uses TRBV7-9 and TRBJ2-1, with TRBD2 tentatively as D gene (5 bases match). Sequenced input: peripheral blood. This TCR was sampled from a man in his 60s with active or convalescent COVID-19. The bases are TGTGCCAGCAGCTTAGGAATGGGCCTCCCTGGGAGTGAGCAGTTCTTC. It is translated as CASSLGMGLPGSEQFF.